This T cell receptor beta chain was found in a study of blood T cell repertoires in COVID-19. About the research overall: COVID-19 samples collected from the United States, Italy and Spain covered acute and convalescent phases.

Measured with immunoSEQ multiplex PCR; TCRdb has only the in-frame clones, and not every one. This table holds some 200,000 clones, about 92% found once. Germline V gene sequence: CDR1 MDHEN, CDR2 SYDVKM. The CDR3 is 14 residues long. The trim removed 9 bases at V and 3 bases at J, leaving 8 bases unmatched. This receptor was identified in a man aged 25 to 40 with acute or convalescent COVID-19. Sequenced: peripheral blood. This sequence joins TRBV28 and TRBJ2-7, with 10 bases that match TRBD1. The chain's CDR3 is CARPRDRGLYEQYF. As DNA, the CDR3 is TGTGCCAGACCCCGGGACAGGGGTCTCTACGAGCAGTACTTC.